This T cell receptor (beta chain) originates from a study of blood T cell repertoires in COVID-19. Background on the study: The United States, Italy and Spain supplied acute and convalescent COVID-19 samples. Sources were T cells, B-cell-depleted T cells, or PBMCs; the material itself was cDNA or gDNA.

V shed 4 bases and J shed 13 bases, with 22 bases lying between them. Per the germline V gene, CDR1 is SGHTA and CDR2 is FQGNSA. This CDR3 is built from 14 residues. As originally analysed: The authors estimated nucleated cell counts from reference gene primer amplification. TCRdb's copy holds only in-frame clones and misses some; the assay was immunoSEQ multiplex PCR. The V and J calls and clone size are taken from that table; D and trimming were inferred from the DNA. This table holds fewer than 500,000 clones, roughly nine tenths found once. Categorization into cohorts depended on clinical history that participants reported.

V usage is TRBV7-2 and J usage is TRBJ1-2; possible D gene TRBD1, 6 bases. The source material was PBMCs or T cells enriched from blood (not recorded which). The sequence was collected from a man in his thirties or forties who had recovered from COVID-19. The chain's CDR3 is CASSSLPQDSRVTF. In nucleotides, the CDR3 is TGTGCCAGCAGCTCCTTACCCCAGGACAGCCGCGTCACCTTC. The full variable domain, in which reference TRBV7-2 and TRBJ1-2 provide the parts outside the CDR3, is GAGVSQSPSNKVTEKGKDVELRCDPISGHTALYWYRQSLGQGLEFLIYFQGNSAPDKSGLPSDRFSAERTGGSVSTLTIQRTQQEDSAVYLCASSSLPQDSRVTFGSGTRLTVV.